A single TCR beta chain is shown here with its context. There was one heparinised blood draw per donor, averaging around 0.11 L. It was via CD45RO/CCR7/CD25/CD127/CD95/CD27 that CD4+ naive, central memory, regulatory and stem cell-like memory cells were sorted. The sample belongs to a study of beta chain features in type 1 diabetes. Expressed TCRB transcripts got sequenced, as all isolated RNA was reverse transcribed. Generated by immunoSEQ multiplex PCR, the TCRdb table keeps only in-frame clones and is missing some. Among roughly 400,000 clones listed, approximately 14% were seen once. The sample comprised naive CD4+ T cells from blood. The clonotype originates from a man between 25 and 39 years old in good health.

CDR3 nucleotides: TGTGCCAGCAGCTATAGGACAGGAGGCGAGCAGTACGTC. Encoded protein: CASSYRTGGEQYV. The chain combines TRBV5-6 with TRBJ2-7; 7 nucleotides match TRBD1. The germline gives CDR1 SGHDT, CDR2 YYEEEE. V lost 3 bases, J lost 6 bases, and 6 bases stayed unmatched. This CDR3 has 13 residues.